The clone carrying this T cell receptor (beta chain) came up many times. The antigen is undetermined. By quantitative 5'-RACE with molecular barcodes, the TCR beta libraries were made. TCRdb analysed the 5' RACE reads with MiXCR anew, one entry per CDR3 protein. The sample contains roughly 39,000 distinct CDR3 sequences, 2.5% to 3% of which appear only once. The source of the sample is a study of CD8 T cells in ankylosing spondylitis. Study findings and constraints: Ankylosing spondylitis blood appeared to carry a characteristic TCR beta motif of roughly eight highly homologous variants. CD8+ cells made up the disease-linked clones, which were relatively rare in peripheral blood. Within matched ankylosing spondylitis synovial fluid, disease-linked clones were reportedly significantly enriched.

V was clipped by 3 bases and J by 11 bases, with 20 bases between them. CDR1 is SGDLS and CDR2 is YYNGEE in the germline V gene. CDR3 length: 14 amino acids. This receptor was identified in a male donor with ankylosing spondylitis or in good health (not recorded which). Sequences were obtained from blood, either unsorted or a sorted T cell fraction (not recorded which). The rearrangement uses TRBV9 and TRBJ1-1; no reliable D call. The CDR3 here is CASSAHAVGSRAFF. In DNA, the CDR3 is TGTGCCAGCAGCGCCCATGCGGTGGGCTCAAGGGCTTTCTTT.